The following is a T cell receptor (beta chain) sequence with its context. Its antigen remains unknown. Sequencing used immunoSEQ multiplex PCR; TCRdb keeps in-frame clones, though not all of them. The data contain 100,000 to 150,000 clones, 90% to 95% of them singletons. This sample was taken from a study of T cell responses to AZD1222 COVID-19 vaccine. Study as a whole: Whether given at about 4 or about 12 weeks, second doses were pooled. Notes on the study in general: Spike was spanned by vaccine-associated CD4 TCRs, with dominance at 160-218 and 743-854. Without day 14 samples, only post-peak T cell repertoires were studied.

This CDR3 has 13 amino acids. Germline-derived CDR1 and CDR2 are MNHNS and SASEGT. V shed 2 bases and J shed 6 bases, with 8 bases lying between them. Specimen: peripheral blood, collected on day 0 of AZD1222 vaccination. This TCR derives from an adult in good health. The chain employs TRBV6-1 and TRBJ1-5; D gene unclear. The CDR3 region has the DNA TGTGCCAGCAGTGAACAGGAGCTTCAGCCCCAGCATTTT. As protein: CASSEQELQPQHF.